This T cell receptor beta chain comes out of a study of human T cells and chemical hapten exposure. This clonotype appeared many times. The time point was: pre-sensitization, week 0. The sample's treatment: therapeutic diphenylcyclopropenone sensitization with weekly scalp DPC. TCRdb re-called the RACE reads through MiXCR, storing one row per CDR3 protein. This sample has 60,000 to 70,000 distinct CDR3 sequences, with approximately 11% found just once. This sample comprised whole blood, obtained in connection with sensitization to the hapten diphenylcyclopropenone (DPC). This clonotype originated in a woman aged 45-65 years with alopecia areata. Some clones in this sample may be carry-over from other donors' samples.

The CDR3 loop is CASSPISSGWGTDTQYF. The DNA of the CDR3 is TGTGCCAGCAGTCCGATATCTAGCGGCTGGGGCACAGATACGCAGTATTTT. V gene TRBV28 combines with J gene TRBJ2-3; 7 nucleotides align to TRBD2. Germline loops: CDR1 MDHEN, CDR2 SYDVKM. V dropped 5 bases and J dropped 1; count of bases not matched to a gene: 12. This CDR3 contains 17 residues. The whole variable domain, filled in from reference TRBV28 and TRBJ2-3, reads DVKVTQSSRYLVKRTGEKVFLECVQDMDHENMFWYRQDPGLGLRLIYFSYDVKMKEKGDIPEGYSVSREKKERFSLILESASTNQTSMYLCASSPISSGWGTDTQYFGPGTRLTVL.